A single T cell receptor beta chain is shown here with its context. The antigen is undetermined. This CDR3 is 14 amino acids long. V shed 6 bases, J shed 5 bases, and the junction held 7 bases outside the gene matches. CDR1 KGHSH and CDR2 LQKENI come from the germline V gene. Clones were read by immunoSEQ multiplex PCR, and TCRdb kept only the in-frame ones, dropping some. In the table there are over 100,000 clones, about 88% of which are singletons. The source of the sample is a study of T cell responses to AZD1222 COVID-19 vaccine. Whole-study results and caveats: The donor group comprised mostly white British people and more females; the analysis possibly underestimated clonal diversity. The study sampled repertoires only after the peak T cell response. The study found Spike-specific TCR breadth and depth rose after two AZD1222 doses. Just a handful of AZD1222 recipients were seropositive at baseline.

This sequence joins TRBV18 and TRBJ2-3, with 8 nucleotides matching TRBD1. The clonotype originates from an adult in good health. The source was peripheral blood, collected on day 0 of AZD1222 vaccination. Here the CDR3 reads CASSQTGVGDTQYF. The CDR3 DNA follows: TGTGCCAGCTCCCAGACAGGGGTAGGAGATACGCAGTATTTT. The full variable domain, in which reference TRBV18 and TRBJ2-3 provide the parts outside the CDR3, is NAGVMQNPRHLVRRRGQEARLRCSPMKGHSHVYWYRQLPEEGLKFMVYLQKENIIDESGMPKERFSAEFPKEGPSILRIQQVVRGDSAAYFCASSQTGVGDTQYFGPGTRLTVL.